These 2 T cell receptor beta chains share one sample of origin, sequenced in a study of cytomegalovirus exposure and HLA in healthy donors. 60 Vbeta and 13 Jbeta primers were used in PCR. TCRdb's table, derived via immunoSEQ multiplex PCR, lists solely in-frame clones and lacks some. The sample carries about 110,000 clones, about four fifths recorded once. The specimen was PBMCs. These receptor sequences come from a man aged 25-45 years in good health and CMV-seropositive.

CDR3 protein: CASSYSGAQPQHF. CDR3 nucleotides: TGTGCCAGCAGTTACTCGGGGGCTCAGCCCCAGCATTTT. The gene calls are TRBV6-5 and TRBJ1-5, with a possible D match to TRBD1 (6 bases). Trimming left V 0 bases short and J 6 bases short, with 6 bases between. Germline CDR1 MNHEY, CDR2 SVGAGI. This CDR3 region has 13 residues.

J is TRBJ1-1 and V is TRBV11-2, with D possibly TRBD1 on 5 matching bases. V shed 0 bases and J shed 4 bases, with 9 bases lying between them. CDR1 and CDR2 (germline): SGHAT, FQNNGV. There are 14 residues in the CDR3. DNA of the CDR3: TGTGCCAGCAGCTTAGATCTGACAGTCACTGAAGCTTTCTTT. Translating it yields CASSLDLTVTEAFF.